A selection of T cell receptor beta chains follows, all from one sample in a study of blood T cell repertoires in COVID-19. Profiling relied on immunoSEQ multiplex PCR, and the TCRdb table lists in-frame clones only, not all of them. The repertoire consists of about 130,000 clones, with around 89% occurring once and the leading ten covering about 4.1%. Sequencing was done on a sample of peripheral blood. The receptors were sampled from a man aged 55 to 70 with COVID-19, enrolled during active disease. The CDR3 runs from the conserved cysteine through the conserved F or W. The D gene is left open where the match is weak. The size field is filled for only some rows; it gives once, few, many or a size class.

clone_size	v_call	d_call	j_call	cdr3_aa	cdr3_nt
.	TRBV7-2	TRBD1	TRBJ2-7	CASSQAGTGGREQYF	TGTGCCAGCAGCCAAGCCGGGACAGGGGGCCGGGAGCAGTACTTC
.	TRBV30	.	TRBJ2-1	CAWSGGGFEQFF	TGTGCCTGGAGTGGGGGGGGCTTTGAGCAGTTCTTC
.	TRBV19	TRBD1	TRBJ1-1	CASRDKTGGEGTEAFF	TGTGCCAGTAGAGATAAAACAGGGGGCGAGGGCACTGAAGCTTTCTTT
once	TRBV29-1	.	TRBJ1-1	CSVGEEDGAFF	TGCAGCGTAGGAGAAGAGGATGGAGCTTTCTTT
.	TRBV9	.	TRBJ1-2	CASSSTVPAGYGYTF	TGTGCCAGCAGCTCGACAGTCCCGGCTGGTTATGGCTACACCTTC
once	TRBV10-2	.	TRBJ2-5	CASSTDRETQYF	TGCGCCAGCAGTACGGACAGAGAGACCCAGTACTTC
few	TRBV27	TRBD1	TRBJ1-1	CASSRSGTANTEAFF	TGTGCCAGCAGTAGGTCCGGGACAGCGAACACTGAAGCTTTCTTT
.	TRBV6-5	TRBD1	TRBJ2-7	CASRRQGLYEQYF	TGTGCCAGCAGACGACAGGGGCTGTACGAGCAGTACTTC
.	TRBV5-1	.	TRBJ2-5	CASSPSGVAETQYF	TGCGCCAGCAGCCCGTCGGGGGTGGCAGAGACCCAGTACTTC
.	TRBV5-4	.	TRBJ2-5	CASSGGHRALGETQYF	TGTGCCAGCAGCGGGGGTCACAGGGCCTTGGGAGAGACCCAGTACTTC
.	TRBV3-1/TRBV3-2	.	TRBJ1-5	CASSTGSYSNQPQHF	TGTGCCAGCAGCACAGGGTCATATAGCAATCAGCCCCAGCATTTT
few	TRBV5-5	TRBD1	TRBJ1-6	CASSFFPGQGISYNSPLHF	TGTGCCAGCAGCTTTTTTCCGGGACAGGGGATCTCCTATAATTCACCCCTCCACTTT
.	TRBV6-1	.	TRBJ1-2	CASSPDRIDGYTF	TGTGCCAGCAGCCCCGACAGAATCGATGGCTACACCTTC
.	TRBV6-6	.	TRBJ2-7	CASRAVAGNEQYF	TGTGCCAGCAGGGCGGTGGCCGGAAACGAGCAGTACTTC